This is a list of T cell receptor beta chains from one sample in a study of human T cells and chemical hapten exposure. TCRdb redid the calling of the 5' RACE reads with MiXCR, one entry per CDR3 protein. Of tens of thousands of distinct CDR3 sequences listed, approximately 15% are singletons. The receptor source for this set is a female donor in good health. CDR3s include the opening cysteine and the closing phenylalanine or tryptophan. D genes are given only for firm matches. For some rows the clone size is stated as once, few or many, or as a class when expanded; others skip it.

cdr3_nt cdr3_aa v_call clone_size d_call j_call
TGTGCCAGCAGTTCCCCCGGGACAGTAGCAGATACGCAGTATTTT CASSSPGTVADTQYF TRBV28 few TRBD1 TRBJ2-3
TGTGCCAGCAGCCAAGCCCTTACTTTCGGGACCTCCTACGAGCAGTACTTC CASSQALTFGTSYEQYF TRBV3-1 few . TRBJ2-7
TGTGCCAGCAGCCCCATGACAGGGGGCAAGATCGGCTACACCTTC CASSPMTGGKIGYTF TRBV7-9 few TRBD1 TRBJ1-2
TGTGCCAGCAGTGAACAGGGGCGGTCCTACAATGAGCAGTTCTTC CASSEQGRSYNEQFF TRBV6-6 . TRBD1 TRBJ2-1
TGCGCCAGCAGCTCTCAGGGGGATCAGCCCCAGCATTTT CASSSQGDQPQHF TRBV5-1 few TRBD1 TRBJ1-5
TGTGCCAGCAGTCAGAGGTACGGAGCCTTGAACACTGAAGCTTTCTTT CASSQRYGALNTEAFF TRBV5-4 few . TRBJ1-1
TGTGCCAGCAGCTTAGAAGGGCGGGGGGGCCTGAGTACGCAGTATTTT CASSLEGRGGLSTQYF TRBV7-2 . TRBD2 TRBJ2-3
TGTGCCAGCAGCTCAACTAGCGGGGGGCCCATAAAGAATGAGCAGTTCTTC CASSSTSGGPIKNEQFF TRBV11-3 few TRBD2 TRBJ2-1
TGCGCCAGCAGCCAAGGAGGGTTAGCCAAAAACATTCAGTACTTC CASSQGGLAKNIQYF TRBV4-1 . . TRBJ2-4
TGTGCCAGCGCAAGCGGGAGTTACAATGAGCAGTTCTTC CASASGSYNEQFF TRBV27 few TRBD2 TRBJ2-1
TGTGCCAGCAGTTACTACATAGCGGGGGGCTCTGCAGATACGCAGTATTTT CASSYYIAGGSADTQYF TRBV6-6 few TRBD2 TRBJ2-3
TGCGCCAGCAGGCAGGGAGTGAGGACTGAAGCTTTCTTT CASRQGVRTEAFF TRBV5-1 . . TRBJ1-1
TGTGCCAGCAGCCCTCGACCTACAGATACGCAGTATTTT CASSPRPTDTQYF TRBV7-2 . . TRBJ2-3
TGTGCCAGCAGCCTGCAGGGAGGGAGGACTGAAGCTTTCTTT CASSLQGGRTEAFF TRBV7-2 . . TRBJ1-1
TGTGCCAGCATGGCGCGGGGGGTCACAGATACGCAGTATTTT CASMARGVTDTQYF TRBV6-1 many TRBD2 TRBJ2-3
TGTGCCAGCAGACAGGGAGGCACACTAGCCAAAAACATTCAGTACTTC CASRQGGTLAKNIQYF TRBV2 few . TRBJ2-4
TGTGCCAGCAGCGAGGGACCCACGGGGACAGAGACCCAGTACTTC CASSEGPTGTETQYF TRBV11-3 few . TRBJ2-5
TGTGCCAGCAGCCAAAACGGCCGTCTGGCTGAAGCTTTCTTT CASSQNGRLAEAFF TRBV27 . . TRBJ1-1
TGCAGTGCTAGAGGGGTCTCCGGGACTAGCGCGAACACCGGGGAGCTGTTTTTT CSARGVSGTSANTGELFF TRBV20-1 once TRBD2 TRBJ2-2
TGTGCCAGCAGTGCCCGCGGGAGGGCCTACAATGAGCAGTTCTTC CASSARGRAYNEQFF TRBV25-1 few TRBD2 TRBJ2-1
TGTGCCAGTAGTATAGATATGAATACGCAGTATTTT CASSIDMNTQYF TRBV19 few . TRBJ2-3
TGCGCCAGCAGCCAAGATGGTTCTCCGCTGAACACTGAAGCTTTCTTT CASSQDGSPLNTEAFF TRBV4-3 . . TRBJ1-1
TGTGCCAGCAGCTTAGCGGTAGCGGGAGGGCCCGGCACAGATACGCAGTATTTT CASSLAVAGGPGTDTQYF TRBV13 . TRBD2 TRBJ2-3
TGCGCCAGCAGCTCTACAGGGGTTGTGACTGAAGCTTTCTTT CASSSTGVVTEAFF TRBV5-1 . TRBD1 TRBJ1-1
TGCGCCAGCAGCCAACCGGGTACAGATACGCAGTATTTT CASSQPGTDTQYF TRBV4-1 few . TRBJ2-3
TGTGCCAGCAGCTTAGGAGCAGGGGCGGTTGAAAAACTGTTTTTT CASSLGAGAVEKLFF TRBV7-9 . . TRBJ1-4
TGTGCCAGTAAGGACCTGTGGGGGCGCGAGAACACTGAAGCTTTCTTT CASKDLWGRENTEAFF TRBV19 . . TRBJ1-1
TGTGCCAGCAGTTCAGGGCCGGGATCACAAGAGACCCAGTACTTC CASSSGPGSQETQYF TRBV27 few . TRBJ2-5
TGTGCCAGCTCACCACAGAGACAAGAGACCCAGTACTTC CASSPQRQETQYF TRBV18 few . TRBJ2-5
TGCGCCAGCAGCCAAGAAGGGCGGGGGATTGATGGCTACACCTTC CASSQEGRGIDGYTF TRBV4-3 few . TRBJ1-2
TGTGCCAGTAGTTTATTTACTTCCGAGCAGTACTTC CASSLFTSEQYF TRBV28 many . TRBJ2-7
TGTGCCAGCTCACCGACCCTTCAAGGCCCGGGAGAGACCCAGTACTTC CASSPTLQGPGETQYF TRBV18 few . TRBJ2-5
TGTGCCAGCAGCCCCGCGGCGGACTCTGAAGCTTTCTTT CASSPAADSEAFF TRBV5-4 few . TRBJ1-1
TGTGCCAGCAGTCGGGACTACATCAACACCGGGGAGCTGTTTTTT CASSRDYINTGELFF TRBV6-2/TRBV6-3 . TRBD2 TRBJ2-2
TGCGCCAGCAGCCAAGATACAGGGGGCTCCATGGGAGGCTACACCTTC CASSQDTGGSMGGYTF TRBV4-1 few TRBD1 TRBJ1-2